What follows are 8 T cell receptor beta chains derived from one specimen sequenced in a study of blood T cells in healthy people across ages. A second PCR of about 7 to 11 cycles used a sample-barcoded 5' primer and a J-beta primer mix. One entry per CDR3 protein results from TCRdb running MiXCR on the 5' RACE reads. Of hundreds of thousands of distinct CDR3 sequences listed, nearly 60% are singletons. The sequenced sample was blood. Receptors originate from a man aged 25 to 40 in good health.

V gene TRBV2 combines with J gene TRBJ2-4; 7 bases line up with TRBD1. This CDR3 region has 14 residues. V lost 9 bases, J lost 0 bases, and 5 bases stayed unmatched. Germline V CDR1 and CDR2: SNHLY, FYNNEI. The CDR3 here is CASTGAIAKNIQYF. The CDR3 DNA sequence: TGTGCCAGTACAGGGGCAATAGCCAAAAACATTCAGTACTTC.

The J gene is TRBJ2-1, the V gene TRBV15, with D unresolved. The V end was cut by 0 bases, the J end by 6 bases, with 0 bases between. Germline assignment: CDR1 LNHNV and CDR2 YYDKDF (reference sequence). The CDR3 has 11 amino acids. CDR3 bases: TGTGCCACCAGCAGAGACAATGAGCAGTTCTTC. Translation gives CATSRDNEQFF.

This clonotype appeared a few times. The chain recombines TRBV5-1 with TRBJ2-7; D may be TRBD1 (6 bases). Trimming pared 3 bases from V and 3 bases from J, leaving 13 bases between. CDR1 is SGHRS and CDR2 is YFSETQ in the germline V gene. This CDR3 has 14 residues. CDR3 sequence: CASSSQGIDYEQYF. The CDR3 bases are TGCGCCAGCAGCTCCCAGGGGATCGACTACGAGCAGTACTTC.

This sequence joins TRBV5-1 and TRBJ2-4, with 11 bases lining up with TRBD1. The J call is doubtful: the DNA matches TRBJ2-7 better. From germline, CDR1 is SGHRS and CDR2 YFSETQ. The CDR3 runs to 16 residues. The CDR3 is CASSSEMGQGAYEQYF. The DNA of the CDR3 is TGCGCCAGCAGCTCGGAGATGGGACAGGGGGCCTACGAGCAGTACTTC.

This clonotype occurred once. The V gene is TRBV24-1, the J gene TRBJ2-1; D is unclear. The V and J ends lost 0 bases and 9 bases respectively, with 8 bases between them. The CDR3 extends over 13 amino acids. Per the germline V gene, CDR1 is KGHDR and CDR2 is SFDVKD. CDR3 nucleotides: TGTGCCACCAGTGATTTGGACGGATCTGAGCAGTTCTTC. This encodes CATSDLDGSEQFF.

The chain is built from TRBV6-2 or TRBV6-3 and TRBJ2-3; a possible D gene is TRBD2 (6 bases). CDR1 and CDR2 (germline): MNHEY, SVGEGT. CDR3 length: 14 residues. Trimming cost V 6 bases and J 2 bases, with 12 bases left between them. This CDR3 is CASRRDLYTDTQYF. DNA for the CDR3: TGTGCCAGCAGACGGGACTTATACACAGATACGCAGTATTTT.

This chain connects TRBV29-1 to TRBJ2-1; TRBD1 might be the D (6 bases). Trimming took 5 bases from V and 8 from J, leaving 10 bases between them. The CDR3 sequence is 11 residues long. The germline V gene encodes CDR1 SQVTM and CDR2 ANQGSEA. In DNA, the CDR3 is TGCAGCGTTTTACAGGGATATGAGCAGTTCTTC. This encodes CSVLQGYEQFF.

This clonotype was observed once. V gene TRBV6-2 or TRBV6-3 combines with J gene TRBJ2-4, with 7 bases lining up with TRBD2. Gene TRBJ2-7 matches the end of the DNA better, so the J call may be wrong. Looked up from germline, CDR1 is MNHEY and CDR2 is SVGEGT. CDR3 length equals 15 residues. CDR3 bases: TGTGCCAGCAGTTCCATCGCCGGGGGGAGCCACGAGCAGTACTTC. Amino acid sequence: CASSSIAGGSHEQYF.